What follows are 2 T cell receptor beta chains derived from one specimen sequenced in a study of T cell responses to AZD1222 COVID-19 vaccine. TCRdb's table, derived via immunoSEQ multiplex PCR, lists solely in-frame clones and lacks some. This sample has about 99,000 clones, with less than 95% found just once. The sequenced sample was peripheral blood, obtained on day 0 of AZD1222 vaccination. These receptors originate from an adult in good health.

The CDR3 loop is CASSLGARGHTDTQYF. The DNA for the CDR3 is TGTGCCAGCAGCTTAGGGGCCAGGGGACACACAGATACGCAGTATTTT. The chain employs TRBV13 and TRBJ2-3; D might be TRBD1 (6 bases). This CDR3 contains 16 residues. Germline V gene data show CDR1 as PRHDT and CDR2 as FYEKMQ (reference sequence). V dropped 0 bases and J dropped 2 bases, with 12 bases sitting between them.

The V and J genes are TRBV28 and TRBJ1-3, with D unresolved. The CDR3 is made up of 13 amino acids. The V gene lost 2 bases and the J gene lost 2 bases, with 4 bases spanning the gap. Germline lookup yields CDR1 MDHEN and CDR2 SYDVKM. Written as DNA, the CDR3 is TGTGCCAGCAGTTTAGGGACTGGAAACACCATATATTTT. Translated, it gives CASSLGTGNTIYF. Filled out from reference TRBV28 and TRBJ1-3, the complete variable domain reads DVKVTQSSRYLVKRTGEKVFLECVQDMDHENMFWYRQDPGLGLRLIYFSYDVKMKEKGDIPEGYSVSREKKERFSLILESASTNQTSMYLCASSLGTGNTIYFGEGSWLTVV.